Each of the 20 T cell receptor beta chains below was sequenced from the same sample in a study of blood T cell repertoires in COVID-19. The data were produced by immunoSEQ multiplex PCR, yet TCRdb's version contains in-frame clones alone and is incomplete. Among about 210,000 clones listed, about 90% were seen once. Sequencing was performed on peripheral blood. Receptor source: a woman between 65 and 79 years old with acute or convalescent COVID-19.

The gene calls are TRBV25-1 and TRBJ2-1, with D tentatively TRBD1 (6 bases). There are 15 residues in the CDR3. V was pared by 1 base and J by 5 bases, with 12 bases between. Germline assignment: CDR1 MGHDK and CDR2 SYGVNS. The CDR3 DNA reads TGTGCCAGCAGTGAATGGTGGCAGGGGAACAATGAGCAGTTCTTC. The encoded protein is CASSEWWQGNNEQFF.

V and J are TRBV18 and TRBJ2-1, with 9 nucleotides matching TRBD1. Germline V gene data show CDR1 as KGHSH and CDR2 as LQKENI. The CDR3 consists of 14 residues. Germline trimming cut 4 bases from V and 8 bases from J; bases unmatched to any gene: 6. CDR3 region: CASSRGQGGDEQFF. In DNA, the CDR3 is TGTGCCAGCTCACGGGGACAGGGTGGAGATGAGCAGTTCTTC. The variable domain in full, completed from reference TRBV18 and TRBJ2-1, reads NAGVMQNPRHLVRRRGQEARLRCSPMKGHSHVYWYRQLPEEGLKFMVYLQKENIIDESGMPKERFSAEFPKEGPSILRIQQVVRGDSAAYFCASSRGQGGDEQFFGPGTRLTVL.

The chain uses TRBV19 and TRBJ2-2; 7 nucleotides align to TRBD2. The CDR3 loop spans 15 amino acids. Unmatched junction bases numbered 5, after V lost 2 bases and J lost 5 bases. Germline assignment: CDR1 LNHDA and CDR2 SQIVND (reference sequence). The CDR3 bases are TGTGCCAGTAGTATACCCGGGGGGAGAACCGGGGAGCTGTTTTTT. Translation gives CASSIPGGRTGELFF.

This rearrangement joins TRBV27 to TRBJ2-1, with 10 bases identical to TRBD2. After removal of 2 bases from V and 10 bases from J, the junction contained 2 bases not matched to a gene. This CDR3 has 13 amino acids. CDR1 MNHEY and CDR2 SMNVEV come from the germline V gene (reference sequence). The CDR3 reads CASSLVAGGEQFF. The CDR3 DNA reads as TGTGCCAGCAGTTTAGTAGCGGGAGGCGAGCAGTTCTTC.

This clone was recorded only once. The chain combines TRBV2 with TRBJ2-2; 8 bases are a match to TRBD1. V lost 5 bases to trimming and J lost 2 bases; unmatched junction nucleotides: 4. The CDR3 consists of 15 residues. Germline CDR1 is SNHLY and CDR2 is FYNNEI. The CDR3 bases are TGTGCCAGCAGTTTCGACAGGGGAAACACCGGGGAGCTGTTTTTT. Translated, it gives CASSFDRGNTGELFF.

J is TRBJ2-7 and V is TRBV27, with a possible D match to TRBD1 (5 bases). CDR3 length: 16 residues. Germline-derived CDR1 and CDR2 are MNHEY and SMNVEV (reference sequence). V dropped 2 bases and J dropped 1 base, with 15 bases sitting between them. CDR3 protein: CASSLKGQILSYEQYF. The CDR3 DNA follows: TGTGCCAGCAGTTTAAAGGGGCAGATCCTTTCCTACGAGCAGTACTTC.

This clone was counted between two and nine times. This chain joins TRBV28 and TRBJ1-5; D unclear. The germline CDR1 and CDR2 sequences are MDHEN and SYDVKM. CDR3 length: 12 residues. The V gene lost 6 bases and the J gene lost 10 bases, with 13 bases spanning the gap. The CDR3 DNA follows: TGTGCCAGCAGCCCCACAGTCGGACCCCAGCATTTT. This translates into CASSPTVGPQHF.

This rearrangement joins TRBV15 to TRBJ2-3; no definite D call. The CDR3 spans 13 residues. Germline V lookup: CDR1 LNHNV, CDR2 YYDKDF (reference sequence). With 0 bases removed from V and 5 bases from J, the gap between germline ends came to 6 bases. The CDR3 DNA is TGTGCCACCAGCAGAGAGAGACAAGATACGCAGTATTTT. Its translation: CATSRERQDTQYF.

The DNA of the CDR3 is TGTGCCAGCAGCGTAGGCCCCGCACTAGCGGGAGCTGAGCAGTTCTTC. Amino acid sequence: CASSVGPALAGAEQFF. The J gene is TRBJ2-1, the V gene TRBV9; 11 bases fit TRBD2. Per the germline V gene, CDR1 is SGDLS and CDR2 is YYNGEE. The CDR3 is 16 amino acids. Trimming took 0 bases from V and 9 from J; bases not matched to a gene: 8.

This clone was found a few times. The chain links TRBV18 to TRBJ2-7, with a weak D call TRBD2 (5 bases). The CDR3 is made up of 15 amino acids. CDR1 is KGHSH, CDR2 LQKENI, per germline. The V and J ends lost 5 bases and 2 bases respectively, with 16 bases between them. CDR3 sequence: CASSMSREAPYEQYF. The CDR3 region has the DNA TGTGCCAGCTCAATGAGCCGGGAAGCTCCCTACGAGCAGTACTTC. The complete variable domain, with remaining parts taken from reference TRBV18 and TRBJ2-7, reads NAGVMQNPRHLVRRRGQEARLRCSPMKGHSHVYWYRQLPEEGLKFMVYLQKENIIDESGMPKERFSAEFPKEGPSILRIQQVVRGDSAAYFCASSMSREAPYEQYFGPGTRLTVT.

There are a few counts of this clone. This chain joins TRBV7-3 and TRBJ2-2, with D hard to call. The V gene's germline CDR1 is SGHTA and CDR2 FQGTGA. V lost 2 bases and J lost 8, with 6 bases in between. This CDR3 is 12 amino acids long. The CDR3 nucleotides are TGTGCCAGCAGCTTAGTAACAGGGGAGCTGTTTTTT. Its translation is CASSLVTGELFF.

This clone has a single count. CDR3 DNA: TGTGCCAGCAGTTCCTCGGGGAGTCGTAATTCACCCCTCCACTTT. It yields the protein CASSSSGSRNSPLHF. The chain has TRBV6-5 and TRBJ1-6; D remains ambiguous. The ends were cut back, 4 bases at V and 6 bases at J, with 13 bases in the middle. The CDR3 runs 15 residues. Germline V lookup: CDR1 MNHEY, CDR2 SVGAGI.

Concerning this clone: One junction end disagrees with the germline gene, perhaps due to a read error. J is TRBJ2-5 and V is TRBV7-7, with 9 bases that match TRBD2. The CDR3 totals 15 residues. In germline, CDR1 is SSHAT, CDR2 FNYEAQ (reference sequence). The CDR3 DNA reads as TGTGCTAGCAGCTTAGCTGGTCTAGCGGGGGAGACCCAGTACTTC. Its translation is CASSLAGLAGETQYF.

The V call is TRBV21-1, the J call TRBJ2-5; the table's TRBD1 call for D was not verified on the DNA. TRBV21-1 is recorded as a pseudogene. The CDR3 has 13 amino acids. The CDR3 region has the DNA TGTGCCAGCATCGGACAGGGACGAGAGACCCAGTACTTC. As protein: CASIGQGRETQYF.

The CDR3 bases are TGTGCCAGCAGCTTTGACACGAACCTTGAAGCTTTCTTT. It translates to CASSFDTNLEAFF. The chain uses TRBV7-9 and TRBJ1-1; D unresolved. CDR3 length: 13 residues. V dropped 3 bases and J dropped 7 bases, with 12 bases sitting between them. Germline V gives CDR1 SEHNR, CDR2 FQNEAQ (reference sequence). The variable domain in full, completed from reference TRBV7-9 and TRBJ1-1, reads DTGVSQNPRHKITKRGQNVTFRCDPISEHNRLYWYRQTLGQGPEFLTYFQNEAQLEKSRLLSDRFSAERPKGSFSTLEIQRTEQGDSAMYLCASSFDTNLEAFFGQGTRLTVV.

The chain links TRBV6-5 to TRBJ1-5; D is ambiguous. With 6 bases removed from V and 3 bases from J, the gap between germline ends came to 12 bases. Germline CDR1 reads MNHEY; CDR2 reads SVGAGI. This CDR3 contains 14 residues. The CDR3 spells CASRTTGNNQPQHF. In DNA, the CDR3 is TGTGCCAGCAGGACGACGGGAAACAATCAGCCCCAGCATTTT.

V usage is TRBV7-9 and J usage is TRBJ2-2; D is undetermined. The CDR3 extends over 15 amino acids. V shed 2 bases and J shed 6 bases, with 13 bases lying between them. Germline-derived CDR1 and CDR2 are SEHNR and FQNEAQ (reference sequence). The CDR3 bases are TGTGCCAGCAGCTTATCGTCGGGTTTCGCCGGGGAGCTGTTTTTT. This sequence encodes CASSLSSGFAGELFF. Supplemented by reference TRBV7-9 and TRBJ2-2, the full variable domain reads DTGVSQNPRHKITKRGQNVTFRCDPISEHNRLYWYRQTLGQGPEFLTYFQNEAQLEKSRLLSDRFSAERPKGSFSTLEIQRTEQGDSAMYLCASSLSSGFAGELFFGEGSRLTVL.

The chain links TRBV25-1 to TRBJ1-6, with D perhaps TRBD1 (5 bases). Per the germline V gene, CDR1 is MGHDK and CDR2 is SYGVNS. The CDR3 totals 13 residues. V was cut by 6 bases and J by 10 bases, with 13 bases left in between. The CDR3 DNA reads TGTGCCAGCAGGGATTCAGGGCGCTCACCCCTCCACTTT. Protein sequence: CASRDSGRSPLHF.

The chain has TRBV6-5 and TRBJ1-5; 8 positions agree with TRBD1. This CDR3 is 14 amino acids long. V was pared by 2 bases and J by 7 bases, with 4 bases of the junction left unmatched. Germline V lookup: CDR1 MNHEY, CDR2 SVGAGI. CDR3 sequence: CASSYPGGGQPQHF. The CDR3 DNA follows: TGTGCCAGCAGTTACCCAGGGGGCGGACAGCCCCAGCATTTT.

The chain couples TRBV7-2 to TRBJ1-1; D not certain. The CDR3 covers 13 residues. Germline V CDR1 and CDR2: SGHTA, FQGNSA. The germline V and J ends were trimmed by 3 bases and 2 bases, with 7 bases remaining between them. The chain's CDR3 is CASSFELNTEAFF. In DNA form, the CDR3 reads TGTGCCAGCAGCTTTGAACTCAACACTGAAGCTTTCTTT.